This is a list of T cell receptor beta chains from one sample in a study of PD-1 blockade in mismatch repair-deficient tumors. Only in-frame clones appear in the TCRdb table, and some are missing; sequencing was by immunoSEQ multiplex PCR. The repertoire holds some 120,000 clones, with around 83% as singletons. The material was peripheral blood, obtained 44 weeks after starting pembrolizumab. The source is an adult with mismatch repair-deficient cancer. The CDR3 runs from the conserved cysteine through the conserved F or W. Fields, in order: CDR3 protein, V gene, clone size, J gene. Size tells how often a clone was seen (once, few, many) or the class of an expanded clone, and some rows leave it out.

CDR3aa: CASSVALAGDNEQFF
v_gene: TRBV6-5
abundance: NA
j_gene: TRBJ2-1

CDR3aa: CASSYSRDEQYF
v_gene: TRBV6-5
abundance: NA
j_gene: TRBJ2-7

CDR3aa: CASSWNVRGEATQYF
v_gene: TRBV5-1
abundance: NA
j_gene: TRBJ2-5

CDR3aa: CASTNRGLHEQFF
v_gene: TRBV10-2
abundance: NA
j_gene: TRBJ2-1

CDR3aa: CASNVGGASGNTIYF
v_gene: TRBV2
abundance: NA
j_gene: TRBJ1-3

CDR3aa: CSVATTAGTSGIVYEQYF
v_gene: TRBV29-1
abundance: NA
j_gene: TRBJ2-7

CDR3aa: CSAPSVDEQYF
v_gene: TRBV20-1
abundance: NA
j_gene: TRBJ2-7

CDR3aa: CASSQQIGLAGGPGFTDTQYF
v_gene: TRBV4-3
abundance: NA
j_gene: TRBJ2-3

CDR3aa: CASSEDGSVYEQYF
v_gene: TRBV6-9
abundance: few
j_gene: TRBJ2-7

CDR3aa: CASSWTSGTGELFF
v_gene: TRBV7-2
abundance: NA
j_gene: TRBJ2-2

CDR3aa: CASSLAWNTEAFF
v_gene: TRBV11-2
abundance: few
j_gene: TRBJ1-1

CDR3aa: CASGGKLQNTGELFF
v_gene: TRBV7-3
abundance: NA
j_gene: TRBJ2-2

CDR3aa: CASSPFIAGTGELFF
v_gene: TRBV27
abundance: NA
j_gene: TRBJ2-2

CDR3aa: CASRRQAPGSYTF
v_gene: TRBV5-1
abundance: NA
j_gene: TRBJ1-2

CDR3aa: CATSRDRGKNIQYF
v_gene: TRBV15
abundance: NA
j_gene: TRBJ2-4